This paragraph reports one T cell receptor beta chain. As yet, its antigen is unknown. This specimen comes from a study of T cells after yellow fever vaccination. Study-wide points: Clonotypes shared by both compartments, CD4 and CD8, made up a small share. FACS-sorted repertoires might harbor abundant contaminating clonotypes from the bulk population.

The germline gives CDR1 MDHEN, CDR2 SYDVKM. The germline V and J ends were trimmed by 7 bases and 0 bases, with 7 bases remaining between them. The CDR3 covers 13 residues. Production of TCR cDNA was by 5'RACE template switching, which also added a universal primer site and UMIs. TCRdb recomputed calls from the 5' RACE reads with MiXCR, one row per CDR3 protein. The table lists about 400,000 distinct CDR3 sequences, 6% to 8% of them singletons, with 15% in the top ten. This receptor was taken from a man between 25 and 39 years old who received the YFV17D yellow fever vaccine. The input for sequencing was PBMCs, taken 5 days after the yellow fever booster vaccination. The rearrangement links TRBV28 to TRBJ1-5; D not resolved. The CDR3 loop is CASIRDSNQPQHF. CDR3 bases: TGTGCCAGCATTAGGGATAGCAATCAGCCCCAGCATTTT. The full variable domain, with the rest looked up from reference TRBV28 and TRBJ1-5, is DVKVTQSSRYLVKRTGEKVFLECVQDMDHENMFWYRQDPGLGLRLIYFSYDVKMKEKGDIPEGYSVSREKKERFSLILESASTNQTSMYLCASIRDSNQPQHFGDGTRLSIL.